This T cell receptor (beta chain) was obtained from a study of T-cell reconstitution after alpha-beta-depleted transplantation in children. Germline CDR1 is SGHRS and CDR2 is YFSETQ. This CDR3 comprises 16 residues. V lost 0 bases and J lost 2, with 12 bases in between. Unique molecular identifiers featured in how the TCRbeta library was prepared. TCRdb re-analysed the PCR reads in MiXCR, keeping a single row per CDR3 protein. The sample has some 240,000 distinct CDR3 sequences, 9.7% seen once. This clonotype was seen many times. This sequence was found in a human donor who donated a stem cell graft to a child with SCID. The V gene is TRBV5-1, the J gene TRBJ1-3; weak D call: TRBD1 (5 bases). Sequenced here: PBMCs from the stem cell graft donor, sampled from the stem cell graft. CDR3 nucleotides: TGCGCCAGCAGCTTGGTGCCCGGGGGGACTGGAAACACCATATATTTT. Protein product: CASSLVPGGTGNTIYF.